These 10 T cell receptor beta chains share one sample of origin, sequenced in a study of Graves' ophthalmopathy and Graves' hyperthyroidism. Investigators amplified TCR beta CDR3 regions from RNA transcripts. Amplification began with first-round RT-PCR using HTBI primers, then second-round multiplex PCR was performed. TCRdb recomputed calls from the multiplex PCR reads with MiXCR, one row per CDR3 protein. The sample holds over a million distinct CDR3 sequences, about 35% seen once. The sample comprised peripheral blood or thyroid tissue (not recorded which). The receptors come from an adult man with Graves' hyperthyroidism.

In its sample, this clonotype was seen a few times. The rearrangement uses TRBV25-1 and TRBJ2-2; D is unclear. The CDR3 extends over 12 amino acids. The germline V and J ends were trimmed by 4 bases and 6 bases, with 6 bases remaining between them. CDR1 and CDR2 from the germline V gene are MGHDK and SYGVNS. This chain's CDR3 is CASSAAPGELFF. As DNA, the CDR3 is TGTGCCAGCAGTGCCGCCCCCGGGGAGCTGTTTTTT.

Only one count was recorded for this clonotype. CDR3 loop: CASSIASCCYTF. The CDR3 DNA follows: TGTGCCAGTTCTATAGCGAGCTGTTGCTACACCTTC. The genes are TRBV19 and TRBJ1-2; the D is unclear. There are 12 residues in the CDR3. Germline-derived CDR1 and CDR2 are LNHDA and SQIVND (reference sequence). V was trimmed by 8 bases and J by 9 bases, leaving 16 bases between them.

This clonotype was observed at least ten times. The chain joins TRBV12-3 or TRBV12-4 to TRBJ1-1; a possible D gene is TRBD1 (6 bases). Trimming cost V 4 bases and J 1 base, with 13 bases left between them. The CDR3 has 15 residues. CDR3 nucleotides: TGTGCCAGCAGTTCAGGGGTTGTGGAGAACACTGAAGCTTTCTTT. This gives the protein CASSSGVVENTEAFF.

The gene calls are TRBV29-1 and TRBJ2-3; D may be TRBD1 or TRBD2 (5 bases each). Trimming cost V 5 bases and J 1 base, with 10 bases left between them. Germline CDR1 SQVTM, CDR2 ANQGSEA. The CDR3 spans 13 residues. The CDR3 sequence is CSVLRDRTDTQYF. DNA for the CDR3: TGCAGCGTTTTACGGGACCGCACAGATACGCAGTATTTT.

Comments on this clonotype: Its ends do not fully match the called genes, so a read error is possible. The V and J genes are TRBV25-1 and TRBJ1-1, with a tentative D call TRBD1 (6 bases). Germline CDR1 and CDR2: MGHDK and SYGVNS. The CDR3 totals 15 residues. CDR3 loop: CACSATDRLNTEAFF. The CDR3, as DNA: TGTGCCTGCAGTGCCACAGACAGGTTGAACACTGAAGCTTTCTTT.

V is TRBV10-3 and J is TRBJ2-7, with TRBD1 matching over 10 bases. CDR1 ENHRY and CDR2 SYGVKD come from the germline V gene. Unmatched junction bases numbered 10, after V lost 4 bases and J lost 4 bases. The CDR3 length is 16 residues. The chain's CDR3 is CAISAGTGAGKYEQYF. The CDR3 DNA is TGTGCCATCAGTGCCGGGACAGGGGCTGGAAAATACGAGCAGTACTTC.

This rearrangement joins TRBV24-1 to TRBJ2-3, with a weak D call TRBD2 (7 bases). The germline V gene encodes CDR1 KGHDR and CDR2 SFDVKD. The V end was cut by 11 bases, the J end by 3 bases, with 17 bases between. There are 14 residues in the CDR3. CDR3 DNA sequence: TGTGCCATCAGCGGGACAAGGGAGACAGATACGCAGTATTTT. Its protein is CAISGTRETDTQYF.

This clonotype turned up a few times. The CDR3 bases are TGCGCCAGCAGCCAAGAAAGGACAGACCAAGAGACCCAGTACTTC. Translation: CASSQERTDQETQYF. The V gene is TRBV4-1, the J gene TRBJ2-5; D might be TRBD1 (6 bases). Germline V gene data show CDR1 as MGHRA and CDR2 as YSYEKL. This CDR3 spans 15 amino acids. V lost 0 bases, J lost 0 bases, and 8 bases lay in between.

This clonotype was seen many times. This chain links TRBV9 with TRBJ1-1; D is uncertain. CDR3 length: 15 amino acids. The germline gives CDR1 SGDLS, CDR2 YYNGEE. Trimming shortened V by 3 bases and J by 0 bases, and 12 bases separated the two germline ends. The CDR3 loop reads CASSALSGLNTEAFF. CDR3 DNA sequence: TGTGCCAGCAGCGCGCTTTCCGGACTGAACACTGAAGCTTTCTTT.

This clonotype was counted a few times. V gene TRBV29-1 combines with J gene TRBJ1-3, with D hard to call. Per the germline V gene, CDR1 is SQVTM and CDR2 is ANQGSEA. The CDR3 loop spans 15 amino acids. Trimming stripped 4 bases from V and 0 bases from J, with 13 bases between. The CDR3 region has the DNA TGCAGCGTTGCGGTGGGAACGAGCTCTGGAAACACCATATATTTT. It yields the protein CSVAVGTSSGNTIYF.